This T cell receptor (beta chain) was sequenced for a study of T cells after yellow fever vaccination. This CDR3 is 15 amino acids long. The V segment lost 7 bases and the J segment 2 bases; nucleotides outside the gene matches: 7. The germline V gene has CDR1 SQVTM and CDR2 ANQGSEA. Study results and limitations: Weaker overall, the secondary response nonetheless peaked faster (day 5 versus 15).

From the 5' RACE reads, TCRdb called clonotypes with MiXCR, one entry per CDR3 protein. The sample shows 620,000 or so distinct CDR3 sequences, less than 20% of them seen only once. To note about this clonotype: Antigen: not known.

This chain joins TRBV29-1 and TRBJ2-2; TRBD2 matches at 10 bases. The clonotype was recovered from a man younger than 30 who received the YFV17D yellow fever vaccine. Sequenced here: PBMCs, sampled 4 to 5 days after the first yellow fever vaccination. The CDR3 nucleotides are TGCAGCGCGCGGCCTAGCGGGGGCAACACCGGGGAGCTGTTTTTT. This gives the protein CSARPSGGNTGELFF.